These 23 T cell receptor beta chains originate from one sample sequenced in a study of T cells in Graves' hyperthyroidism and ophthalmopathy. Amplification of TCR beta CDR3 regions used RNA as the template. First-round RT-PCR of the TCR CDR3 relied on the HTBI primer set. MiXCR, run by TCRdb on the multiplex PCR reads, gives a single entry per CDR3 protein. The sample yields 550,000 to 700,000 distinct CDR3 sequences, roughly 14% seen once. Sequences were obtained from blood. All receptors come from a woman in her thirties or forties with Graves' ophthalmopathy.

Ten or more counts support this clonotype. J is TRBJ2-5 and V is TRBV28; 10 bases align to TRBD2. The V gene end was trimmed by 6 bases and the J gene end by 4 bases; junction bases not matched to a gene: 8. The CDR3 is made up of 15 amino acids. CDR1 is MDHEN, CDR2 SYDVKM, per germline. As DNA, the CDR3 is TGTGCCAGCAGCCACCTAGCGGGAGCTTCAGAGACCCAGTACTTC. Protein: CASSHLAGASETQYF.

This CDR3 is CASSFTAGPTYEQYF. The CDR3 DNA follows: TGTGCCAGCAGCTTTACAGCGGGCCCGACCTACGAGCAGTACTTC. V usage is TRBV7-2 and J usage is TRBJ2-7; D may be TRBD2 (6 bases). This CDR3 has 15 residues. CDR1 is SGHTA, CDR2 FQGNSA, per germline. Trimming took 3 bases from V and 2 from J, leaving 14 bases between them.

This clonotype was detected many times. This chain uses TRBV28 with TRBJ1-5, with D perhaps matching TRBD1 (5 bases). The CDR3 totals 17 residues. Trimming shortened V by 6 bases and J by 0 bases, and 18 bases separated the two germline ends. Germline CDR1 reads MDHEN; CDR2 reads SYDVKM. CDR3 in amino acids: CASRTTTGVYSNQPQHF. The CDR3 nucleotides read TGTGCCAGCAGGACCACTACAGGCGTTTATAGCAATCAGCCCCAGCATTTT.

A note on this clonotype: A read error may explain this, as a much larger clone is one base away. This sequence joins TRBV28 and TRBJ2-5; D might be TRBD1 (6 bases). The germline gives CDR1 MDHEN, CDR2 SYDVKM. The CDR3 is 13 residues long. The CDR3 DNA is TGTGCCACCCAGGTGGGGGCTCAAGAGACCCGGTACTTC. This codes for CATQVGAQETRYF.

The chain combines TRBV12-3 or TRBV12-4 with TRBJ2-7, with 13 nucleotides matching TRBD2. This CDR3 is built from 17 residues. V trimming: 0 bases; J trimming: 6 bases; junction bases outside the gene matches: 8. The CDR3 DNA reads as TGTGCCAGCAGTTTAGCCTTTACTAGCGGGAGGGCCCGCGAGCAGTACTTC. Protein: CASSLAFTSGRAREQYF.

The CDR3 region is CASSGTSNSYGEQFF. CDR3 in DNA: TGTGCCAGCAGTGGGACTAGTAATTCCTACGGTGAGCAGTTCTTC. This rearrangement joins TRBV6-1 to TRBJ2-1, with 7 bases matching TRBD2. The CDR3 extends over 15 amino acids. The V gene end was trimmed by 4 bases and the J gene end by 9 bases; junction bases not matched to a gene: 12. Germline CDR1 and CDR2: MNHNS and SASEGT.

This rearrangement joins TRBV7-2 to TRBJ2-5, with D maybe TRBD2 (7 bases). Looked up from germline, CDR1 is SGHTA and CDR2 is FQGNSA. V was clipped by 5 bases and J by 7 bases, with 20 bases between them. The CDR3 runs to 15 residues. Written as DNA, the CDR3 is TGTGCCAGCAGCACCAGACTAGCTCCACAGGGGACCCAGTACTTC. This sequence encodes CASSTRLAPQGTQYF. Filled out from reference TRBV7-2 and TRBJ2-5, the complete variable domain reads GAGVSQSPSNKVTEKGKDVELRCDPISGHTALYWYRQSLGQGLEFLIYFQGNSAPDKSGLPSDRFSAERTGGSVSTLTIQRTQQEDSAVYLCASSTRLAPQGTQYFGPGTRLLVL.

In this sample, this clonotype turned up many times. The V call is TRBV2, the J call TRBJ1-1; no definite D call. CDR3 length: 13 residues. Trimming left V 4 bases short and J 11 bases short, with 17 bases between. Germline CDR1 reads SNHLY; CDR2 reads FYNNEI. CDR3 sequence (DNA): TGTGCCAGCAGTGGGATGGGGAACATGGCCGCTTTCTTT. As protein: CASSGMGNMAAFF.

This clonotype was counted ten times or more. The rearrangement uses TRBV28 and TRBJ1-1; TRBD1 might be the D (6 bases). The CDR3 sequence is 16 residues long. Trimming took 1 base from V and 4 from J, leaving 16 bases between them. Germline lookup yields CDR1 MDHEN and CDR2 SYDVKM. The CDR3 sequence is CASSLYRTVGSTEAFF. DNA of the CDR3: TGTGCCAGCAGTTTATACAGGACAGTAGGGAGCACTGAAGCTTTCTTT.

This clonotype has a count of ten or more. The chain is built from TRBV28 and TRBJ1-3; a weak D match, TRBD1 (5 bases). Germline CDR1 reads MDHEN; CDR2 reads SYDVKM. Trimming removed 4 bases at V and 7 bases at J, with 14 bases between. CDR3 length: 14 residues. CDR3 loop: CASSSRQFANTIYF. The CDR3 nucleotides read TGTGCCAGCAGTTCCCGACAGTTTGCGAACACCATATATTTT.

Many counts were recorded for this clonotype. The chain uses TRBV20-1 and TRBJ1-1; no clear D. The CDR3 runs 13 residues. Germline lookup yields CDR1 DFQATT and CDR2 SNEGSKA (reference sequence). The V end lost 1 base, the J end lost 4 bases, and 10 bases lay between the germline ends. CDR3 DNA: TGCAGTGCTAGAGGGCCGGAGGGCACTGAAGCTTTCTTT. As protein: CSARGPEGTEAFF.

This clonotype has a count of ten or more. The chain employs TRBV7-2 and TRBJ2-7, with D uncertain. The CDR3 length is 14 residues. With 1 base removed from V and 4 bases from J, the gap between germline ends came to 11 bases. The germline CDR1 and CDR2 sequences are SGHTA and FQGNSA. The CDR3 DNA reads TGTGCCAGCAGCTTAGGGGTAACAGATTACGAGCAGTACTTC. This translates into CASSLGVTDYEQYF.

This clonotype was seen only once. The chain carries TRBV28 and TRBJ2-2; no firm D call. V dropped 4 bases and J dropped 8 bases, with 17 bases sitting between them. Germline V CDR1 and CDR2: MDHEN, SYDVKM. The CDR3 contains 15 residues. CDR3 sequence: CASSSPGPRRGELFF. CDR3 in DNA: TGTGCCAGCAGTTCACCTGGACCCCGGAGAGGGGAGCTGTTTTTT.

This clonotype was recorded many times. V usage is TRBV15 and J usage is TRBJ1-5; D is unresolved. Trimming removed 0 bases from V and 5 bases from J, with 17 bases in between. The CDR3 totals 17 residues. Germline V lookup: CDR1 LNHNV, CDR2 YYDKDF (reference sequence). The CDR3 region is CATSRDPGREADQPQHF. CDR3 DNA: TGTGCCACCAGCAGAGACCCGGGGAGGGAGGCCGATCAGCCCCAGCATTTT.

This clonotype has a handful of counts. This chain uses TRBV20-1 with TRBJ2-7, with 7 bases aligning to TRBD2. V shed 1 base, J shed 2 bases, and the junction held 8 bases outside the gene matches. The CDR3 is 15 residues long. Germline CDR1 and CDR2: DFQATT and SNEGSKA (reference sequence). The DNA of the CDR3 is TGCAGTGCTAGAGGAACCCGACTAGCAGCCTACGAGCAGTACTTC. Its protein product is CSARGTRLAAYEQYF.

This clonotype was seen only once. The J gene is TRBJ1-2, the V gene TRBV4-2, with 11 bases fitting TRBD1. The CDR3 is 16 residues long. Trimming took 3 bases from V and 7 from J; bases not matched to a gene: 10. CDR1 is LGHNA, CDR2 YNFKEQ, per germline. The CDR3 coding sequence is TGTGCCAGCAGCCACCTAAATGGACAGGGGGCGGGTGGCTACACCTTC. Protein: CASSHLNGQGAGGYTF.

The rearrangement uses TRBV19 and TRBJ2-7; D is unresolved. V was shortened by 4 bases and J by 7 bases, with 8 bases between the two germline ends. Germline V CDR1 and CDR2: LNHDA, SQIVND (reference sequence). This CDR3 has 11 residues. CDR3 loop: CASSTTDEQYF. For the CDR3, the DNA is TGTGCCAGTAGTACTACGGATGAGCAGTACTTC.

This chain links TRBV28 with TRBJ2-7; 8 bases map to TRBD1. CDR1 and CDR2 (germline): MDHEN, SYDVKM. The J segment lost 9 bases and the V segment lost 5 bases, leaving 12 bases of the junction unmatched. The CDR3 extends over 14 amino acids. The CDR3 is CASSPGQATGGQYF. Here the CDR3 DNA reads TGTGCCAGCAGTCCAGGACAGGCCACAGGGGGGCAGTACTTC.

A few counts support this clonotype. The gene calls are TRBV5-1 and TRBJ1-5, with D uncertain. With 2 bases removed from V and 4 bases from J, the gap between germline ends came to 10 bases. This CDR3 spans 14 amino acids. The germline gives CDR1 SGHRS, CDR2 YFSETQ. This CDR3 is CASSFGEPNQPQHF. CDR3 nucleotide sequence: TGCGCCAGCAGCTTCGGGGAGCCTAATCAGCCCCAGCATTTT.

The chain has TRBV20-1 and TRBJ2-2; TRBD2 agrees at 14 bases. The germline V gene encodes CDR1 DFQATT and CDR2 SNEGSKA (reference sequence). This CDR3 spans 20 amino acids. Losses at the gene ends were 0 bases for V and 4 bases for J; bases not matched to a gene: 13. CDR3 sequence: CSARDQAGTSGSSATGELFF. CDR3 nucleotide sequence: TGCAGTGCTAGAGACCAAGCCGGGACTAGCGGGAGCTCGGCCACCGGGGAGCTGTTTTTT.

The chain links TRBV24-1 to TRBJ2-2, with D unclear. The CDR3 spans 15 residues. CDR1 and CDR2 (germline): KGHDR, SFDVKD. V dropped 0 bases and J dropped 2 bases, with 6 bases sitting between them. CDR3 protein: CATSDLQFNTGELFF. The CDR3 nucleotides read TGTGCCACCAGTGATTTGCAGTTTAACACCGGGGAGCTGTTTTTT.

The sample holds many counts of this clonotype. The chain uses TRBV6-5 and TRBJ1-1; D might be TRBD1 (6 bases). The CDR3 is made up of 11 amino acids. CDR1 MNHEY and CDR2 SVGAGI come from the germline V gene. The germline V and J ends were trimmed by 10 bases and 3 bases, with 9 bases remaining between them. CDR3: CATGQHTEAFF. The CDR3 bases are TGTGCCACCGGACAGCACACTGAAGCTTTCTTT.

In its sample, this clonotype was seen many times. This rearrangement joins TRBV28 to TRBJ1-5; tentatively, D is TRBD1 (5 bases). The CDR3 is 15 amino acids. V shed 5 bases and J shed 2 bases, with 13 bases lying between them. Germline V gene sequence: CDR1 MDHEN, CDR2 SYDVKM. CDR3 coding DNA: TGTGCCAGCAGTCTGCTGGGGACCGGCAATCAGCCCCAGCATTTT. It encodes CASSLLGTGNQPQHF.